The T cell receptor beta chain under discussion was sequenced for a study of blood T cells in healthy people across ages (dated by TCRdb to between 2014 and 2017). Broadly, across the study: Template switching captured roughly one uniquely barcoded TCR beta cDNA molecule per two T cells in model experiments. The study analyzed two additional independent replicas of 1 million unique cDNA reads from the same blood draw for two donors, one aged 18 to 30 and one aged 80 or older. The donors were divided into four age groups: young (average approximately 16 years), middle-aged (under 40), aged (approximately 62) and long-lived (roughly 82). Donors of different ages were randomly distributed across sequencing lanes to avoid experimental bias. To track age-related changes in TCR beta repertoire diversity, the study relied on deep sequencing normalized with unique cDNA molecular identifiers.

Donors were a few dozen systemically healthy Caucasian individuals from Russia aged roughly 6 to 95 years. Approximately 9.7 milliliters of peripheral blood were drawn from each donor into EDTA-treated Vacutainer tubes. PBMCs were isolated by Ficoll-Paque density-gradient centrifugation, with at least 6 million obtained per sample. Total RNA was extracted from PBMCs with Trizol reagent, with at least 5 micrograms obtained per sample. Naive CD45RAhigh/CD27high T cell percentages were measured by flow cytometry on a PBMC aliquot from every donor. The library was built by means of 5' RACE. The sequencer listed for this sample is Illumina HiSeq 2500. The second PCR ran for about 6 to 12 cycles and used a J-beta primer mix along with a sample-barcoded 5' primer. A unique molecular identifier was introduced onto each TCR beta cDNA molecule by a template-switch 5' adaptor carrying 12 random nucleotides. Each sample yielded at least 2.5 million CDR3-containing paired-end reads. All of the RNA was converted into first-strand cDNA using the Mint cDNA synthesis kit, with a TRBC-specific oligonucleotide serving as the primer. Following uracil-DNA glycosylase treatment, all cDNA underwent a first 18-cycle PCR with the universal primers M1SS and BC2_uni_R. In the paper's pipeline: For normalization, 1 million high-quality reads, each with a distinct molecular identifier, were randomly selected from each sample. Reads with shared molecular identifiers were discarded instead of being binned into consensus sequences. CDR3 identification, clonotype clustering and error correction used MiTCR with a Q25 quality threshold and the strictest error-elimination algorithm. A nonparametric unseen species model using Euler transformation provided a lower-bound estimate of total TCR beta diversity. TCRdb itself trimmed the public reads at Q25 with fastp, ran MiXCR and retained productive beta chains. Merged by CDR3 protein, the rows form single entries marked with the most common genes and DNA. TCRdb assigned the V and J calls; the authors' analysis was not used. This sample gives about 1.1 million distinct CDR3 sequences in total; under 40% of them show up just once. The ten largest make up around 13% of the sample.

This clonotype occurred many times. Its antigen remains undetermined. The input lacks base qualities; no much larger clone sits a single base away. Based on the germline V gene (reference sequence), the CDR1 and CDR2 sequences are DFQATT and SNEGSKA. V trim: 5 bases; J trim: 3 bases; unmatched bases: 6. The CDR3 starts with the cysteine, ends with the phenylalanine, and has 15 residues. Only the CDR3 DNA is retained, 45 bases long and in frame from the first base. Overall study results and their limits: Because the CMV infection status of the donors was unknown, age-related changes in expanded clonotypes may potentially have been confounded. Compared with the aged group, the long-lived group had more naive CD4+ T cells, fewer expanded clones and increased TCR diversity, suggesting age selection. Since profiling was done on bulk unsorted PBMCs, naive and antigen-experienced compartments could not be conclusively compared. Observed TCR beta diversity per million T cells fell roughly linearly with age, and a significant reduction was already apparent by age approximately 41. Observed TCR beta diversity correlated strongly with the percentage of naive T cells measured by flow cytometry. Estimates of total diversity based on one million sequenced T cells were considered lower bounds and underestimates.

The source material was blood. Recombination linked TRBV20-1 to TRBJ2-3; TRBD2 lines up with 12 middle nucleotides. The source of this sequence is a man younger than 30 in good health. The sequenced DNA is TGCAGTGCTGAGCCACTAGCGGGGGGTACAGATACGCAGTATTTT. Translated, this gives CSAEPLAGGTDTQYF.